These 24 T cell receptor beta chains were sequenced from one sample in a study of T cells after yellow fever vaccination. MiXCR, run by TCRdb on the 5' RACE reads, gives a single entry per CDR3 protein. This sample has approximately 330,000 distinct CDR3 sequences; roughly an eighth occur once, and the top ten carry approximately 3.3%. Sequenced here: CD4+ T cells sorted from PBMCs, sampled 15 days after the yellow fever booster vaccination. Receptors were obtained from a man younger than 35 who received the YFV17D yellow fever vaccine.

The chain employs TRBV7-9 and TRBJ2-5; D unclear. V was cut by 1 base and J by 9 bases, with 12 bases left in between. The CDR3 loop spans 13 amino acids. CDR1 SEHNR and CDR2 FQNEAQ come from the germline V gene (reference sequence). The CDR3 here is CASSLGPGGAQYF. In nucleotides, the CDR3 is TGTGCCAGCAGCTTAGGCCCTGGTGGGGCCCAGTACTTC.

This rearrangement joins TRBV10-3 to TRBJ2-7, with TRBD2 matching 9 bases. V was pared by 2 bases and J by 7 bases, with 0 bases of the junction left unmatched. Germline V gives CDR1 ENHRY, CDR2 SYGVKD. The CDR3 extends over 12 amino acids. CDR3 region: CAISETSGEQYV. CDR3 DNA: TGTGCCATCAGTGAGACTAGCGGGGAGCAGTACGTC.

The chain is built from TRBV12-3 or TRBV12-4 and TRBJ2-5; unclear D gene. The CDR3 sequence is 12 residues long. Between the trimmed V and J ends, which lost 3 bases and 5 bases, there was a span of 7 bases. CDR3 residues: CASSLSWETQYF. DNA for the CDR3: TGTGCCAGCAGTTTGAGTTGGGAGACCCAGTACTTC.

This clonotype has at least ten counts. The chain links TRBV12-3 or TRBV12-4 to TRBJ1-5; D is undetermined. The CDR3 length is 12 residues. Between the trimmed V and J ends, which lost 3 bases and 4 bases, there was a span of 4 bases. The CDR3 is CASSFGNQPQHF. The CDR3 region has the DNA TGTGCCAGCAGTTTTGGGAATCAGCCCCAGCATTTT.

This clonotype was observed a few times. The V and J genes are TRBV15 and TRBJ1-2; a weak D match, TRBD1 (6 bases). V was clipped by 0 bases and J by 6 bases, with 11 bases between them. Germline lookup yields CDR1 LNHNV and CDR2 YYDKDF (reference sequence). The CDR3 is 14 amino acids. The CDR3, as DNA: TGTGCCACCAGCAGAGATGCAACAGGGAATGGCTACACCTTC. Translation gives CATSRDATGNGYTF.

Only a few counts were recorded for this clonotype. The gene calls are TRBV4-1 and TRBJ2-7, with D possibly TRBD2 on 6 matching bases. CDR3 size: 14 residues. V was pared by 1 base and J by 5 bases, with 12 bases between. Germline CDR1 reads MGHRA; CDR2 reads YSYEKL. CDR3 sequence (DNA): TGCGCCAGCAGCCAAGTGGCGGGACCCAACGAGCAGTACTTC. It codes for CASSQVAGPNEQYF.

This clonotype has a handful of counts. The J gene is TRBJ2-3, the V gene TRBV19; 10 bases match TRBD2. The CDR3 is made up of 16 amino acids. The germline V gene encodes CDR1 LNHDA and CDR2 SQIVND (reference sequence). Trimming removed 6 bases from V and 1 base from J; junction bases left unmatched: 7. Here the CDR3 reads CASRDSGGLGTDTQYF. CDR3 sequence (DNA): TGTGCCAGTAGAGATAGCGGGGGGCTGGGCACAGATACGCAGTATTTT.

V usage is TRBV24-1 and J usage is TRBJ1-2; D call uncertain. The CDR3 runs 12 residues. CDR1 and CDR2 (germline): KGHDR, SFDVKD. Trimming removed 9 bases at V and 3 bases at J, with 10 bases between. DNA of the CDR3: TGTGCCACCTCCGGCAGCTACTATGGCTACACCTTC. Protein sequence: CATSGSYYGYTF.

CDR3 sequence (DNA): TGTGCCAGCAGCCCACCGACATTTCGCTCTGGGGCCAACGTCCTGACTTTC. Its protein is CASSPPTFRSGANVLTF. The chain combines TRBV2 with TRBJ2-6; D uncertain. This CDR3 comprises 17 residues. Trimming took off 6 bases at V and 0 bases at J, with 15 bases between the two ends. Germline lookup yields CDR1 SNHLY and CDR2 FYNNEI. The whole variable domain, filled in from reference TRBV2 and TRBJ2-6, reads EPEVTQTPSHQVTQMGQEVILRCVPISNHLYFYWYRQILGQKVEFLVSFYNNEISEKSEIFDDQFSVERPDGSNFTLKIRSTKLEDSAMYFCASSPPTFRSGANVLTFGAGSRLTVL.

The CDR3, as DNA: TGTGCCAGCAGCCCGAGGAACGGGGAGCTGTTTTTT. This encodes CASSPRNGELFF. The chain is built from TRBV5-4 and TRBJ2-2; unclear D gene. Deletions cut 4 bases from V and 7 bases from J, with 8 bases between. This CDR3 region has 12 residues. Looked up from germline, CDR1 is SGHNT and CDR2 is YYREEE (reference sequence).

The chain is built from TRBV3-1 and TRBJ2-3, with TRBD2 identical over 11 bases. Germline V gene data show CDR1 as LGHDT and CDR2 as YNNKEL (reference sequence). With 0 bases clipped from V and 0 bases from J, the junction kept 8 bases outside the gene matches. The CDR3 runs 19 residues. CDR3 in DNA: TGTGCCAGCAGCCAAGATAGGGCTAGCGGGGGGCTTAGCACAGATACGCAGTATTTT. Translating it yields CASSQDRASGGLSTDTQYF.

A few counts support this clonotype. A much larger clone is a single base away; this may be a read error. The rearrangement links TRBV13 to TRBJ2-7; D might be TRBD1 or TRBD2, each matching 5 bases. The CDR3 spans 12 residues. The ends were cut back, 3 bases at V and 6 bases at J, with 9 bases in the middle. The germline V gene encodes CDR1 PRHDT and CDR2 FYEKMQ (reference sequence). Here the CDR3 DNA reads TGTGCCAGCAGCTTTGGGGGTGGCGAGCAGTACGTC. It codes for CASSFGGGEQYV.

The chain links TRBV20-1 to TRBJ2-1; D may be TRBD2 (5 bases). Trimming removed 1 base at V and 3 bases at J, with 10 bases between. The CDR3 sequence is 14 residues long. Looked up from germline, CDR1 is DFQATT and CDR2 is SNEGSKA (reference sequence). CDR3 residues: CSARVVANYNEQFF. The CDR3 nucleotides read TGCAGTGCTAGAGTGGTAGCGAACTACAATGAGCAGTTCTTC.

This chain connects TRBV2 to TRBJ1-1; possible D gene TRBD1, 6 bases. Trimming shortened V by 6 bases and J by 0 bases, and 11 bases separated the two germline ends. This CDR3 region has 14 residues. Germline V lookup: CDR1 SNHLY, CDR2 FYNNEI. CDR3 residues: CASSVDRMNTEAFF. The CDR3 nucleotides read TGTGCCAGCAGCGTGGACAGAATGAACACTGAAGCTTTCTTT.

J is TRBJ2-5 and V is TRBV24-1; 9 nucleotides match TRBD2. Germline V gene sequence: CDR1 KGHDR, CDR2 SFDVKD. V gave up 1 base and J gave up 4 bases; unmatched junction bases: 3. The CDR3 loop spans 15 amino acids. This CDR3 reads CATSDFASGAETQYF. DNA for the CDR3: TGTGCCACCAGTGATTTCGCTAGCGGGGCAGAGACCCAGTACTTC.

In its sample, this clonotype was seen many times. The chain links TRBV7-3 to TRBJ2-2, with D perhaps matching TRBD1 or TRBD2 (5 bases each). The ends were cut back, 2 bases at V and 4 bases at J, with 8 bases in the middle. From germline, CDR1 is SGHTA and CDR2 FQGTGA. This CDR3 comprises 14 residues. DNA of the CDR3: TGTGCCAGCAGCTTATCGGGGACCACCGGGGAGCTGTTTTTT. This sequence encodes CASSLSGTTGELFF.

This clonotype has only a few counts. The chain uses TRBV5-1 and TRBJ1-4, with D unresolved. Trimming took off 1 base at V and 3 bases at J, with 7 bases between the two ends. The germline CDR1 and CDR2 sequences are SGHRS and YFSETQ. This CDR3 spans 14 amino acids. DNA for the CDR3: TGCGCCAGCAGCTTGACAAGTGCTAATGAAAAACTGTTTTTT. Translated, it gives CASSLTSANEKLFF.

This chain connects TRBV5-4 to TRBJ2-5; D might be TRBD2 (6 bases). The CDR3 extends over 13 amino acids. Germline V gene data show CDR1 as SGHNT and CDR2 as YYREEE (reference sequence). The V gene lost 4 bases and the J gene lost 5 bases, with 12 bases spanning the gap. Here the CDR3 DNA reads TGTGCCAGCAGCCCGGACTATGGGGAGACCCAGTACTTC. Protein product: CASSPDYGETQYF.

The chain couples TRBV11-2 to TRBJ2-2; D might be TRBD1 (6 bases). The germline V gene encodes CDR1 SGHAT and CDR2 FQNNGV. The CDR3 spans 15 residues. Trimming removed 4 bases from V and 4 bases from J, with 13 bases in between. This chain's CDR3 is CASSSLTGSTGELFF. The CDR3 nucleotides are TGTGCCAGCAGCTCTTTAACAGGGAGCACCGGGGAGCTGTTTTTT.

This clonotype was counted between two and nine times. The chain links TRBV7-2 to TRBJ2-3; D gene unclear. The CDR3 loop spans 15 amino acids. The V gene's germline CDR1 is SGHTA and CDR2 FQGNSA. With 4 bases removed from V and 0 bases from J, the gap between germline ends came to 11 bases. CDR3 in DNA: TGTGCCAGCAGCTCCTGGACCTCAAGCACAGATACGCAGTATTTT. Translating gives CASSSWTSSTDTQYF.

The table lists this clonotype with many counts. Germline and junction disagree at one end, which may indicate a read error. The rearrangement joins TRBV18 to TRBJ2-3; the D gene is possibly TRBD2 (5 bases). Germline V lookup: CDR1 KGHSH, CDR2 LQKENI. This CDR3 is built from 13 residues. The CDR3: CASSPRDTDTQYF. Here the CDR3 DNA reads TGCGCCAGCAGCCCCCGGGACACAGATACGCAGTATTTT. Supplemented by reference TRBV18 and TRBJ2-3, the full variable domain reads NAGVMQNPRHLVRRRGQEARLRCSPMKGHSHVYWYRQLPEEGLKFMVYLQKENIIDESGMPKERFSAEFPKEGPSILRIQQVVRGDSAAYFCASSPRDTDTQYFGPGTRLTVL.

This clonotype was seen a few times. V usage is TRBV5-1 and J usage is TRBJ1-1; D remains unclear. In germline, CDR1 is SGHRS, CDR2 YFSETQ. The CDR3 is 13 residues long. V was clipped by 3 bases and J by 5 bases, with 11 bases between them. Written as DNA, the CDR3 is TGCGCCAGCAGCTCGATGGAGAGGACTGAAGCTTTCTTT. This translates into CASSSMERTEAFF.

The chain uses TRBV5-5 and TRBJ2-7; possibly TRBD1 for D (6 bases). The CDR3 has 13 residues. Germline CDR1 SGHKS, CDR2 YYEKEE (reference sequence). The V end was cut by 1 base, the J end by 6 bases, with 11 bases between. The CDR3 sequence: CASSLSGAREQYV. The CDR3 DNA reads TGTGCCAGCAGCTTGTCAGGGGCTCGCGAGCAGTACGTC.

This chain links TRBV20-1 with TRBJ2-3; D call uncertain. The CDR3 totals 13 residues. In germline, CDR1 is DFQATT, CDR2 SNEGSKA (reference sequence). The V and J ends lost 5 bases and 0 bases respectively, with 9 bases between them. CDR3 sequence reads: CSAHLPSTDTQYF. CDR3 nucleotide sequence: TGCAGTGCTCACCTACCTAGCACAGATACGCAGTATTTT.